These T cell receptor beta chains were read from a single sample in a study of T cells after somatic rescue of genetic block. Clones were sequenced by immunoSEQ multiplex PCR, and TCRdb holds only the in-frame ones, with some missing. The profile shows roughly 71,000 clones, about nine tenths of them singletons. The sample taken for sequencing was peripheral blood mononuclear cells (PBMCs). The receptors here all came from a man younger than 45. The CDR3 runs from the conserved cysteine through the conserved F or W. D genes are given only for firm matches. Size values are once, few and many counts, or a class for expanded clones, and some rows have none.

DNA: TGTGCCAGCAGTTCGTTAGGGCTCGGCAATCAGCCCCAGCATTTT; CDR3: CASSSLGLGNQPQHF; size: .; V: TRBV27; J: TRBJ1-5; D: .
DNA: TGTGCCAGCAGCTTGGGGCCTAGCGGGGGGGCGTACGAGCAGTACTTC; CDR3: CASSLGPSGGAYEQYF; size: .; V: TRBV5-4; J: TRBJ2-7; D: TRBD2
DNA: TGTGCCAGCAGTTCATCGACAGGGCTGGACACTGAAGCTTTCTTT; CDR3: CASSSSTGLDTEAFF; size: few; V: TRBV27; J: TRBJ1-1; D: TRBD1
DNA: TGTGCCAGCAGTGTGGGTCAGTCGAACACTGAAGCTTTCTTT; CDR3: CASSVGQSNTEAFF; size: .; V: TRBV2; J: TRBJ1-1; D: .
DNA: TGCGCCAGCAGCCAGTCCCAGGACGGGAGAGATACGCAGTATTTT; CDR3: CASSQSQDGRDTQYF; size: .; V: TRBV4-3; J: TRBJ2-3; D: .
DNA: TGTGCCAGCAGTGGGGACAGGGGGCGGAGTGGCTACACCTTC; CDR3: CASSGDRGRSGYTF; size: .; V: TRBV27; J: TRBJ1-2; D: TRBD1
DNA: TGTGCCAGGGGGCTGGACCCGTCCTCCTACGAGCAGTACTTC; CDR3: CARGLDPSSYEQYF; size: few; V: TRBV2; J: TRBJ2-7; D: .
DNA: TGTGCCAGCAGTTTCGACAGGGCCTCAGGAAACACCATATATTTT; CDR3: CASSFDRASGNTIYF; size: .; V: TRBV6-6; J: TRBJ1-3; D: TRBD1
DNA: TGTGCCAGCAGTTACTCGCCGGTTCAGGAGACCCAGTACTTC; CDR3: CASSYSPVQETQYF; size: .; V: TRBV6-5; J: TRBJ2-5; D: .
DNA: TGTGCCAGCAGCCACACCAGGGGCTATGGCTACACCTTC; CDR3: CASSHTRGYGYTF; size: .; V: TRBV14; J: TRBJ1-2; D: .
DNA: TGTGCCAGCACACTAGCGTCTTCCTACGAGCAGTACTTC; CDR3: CASTLASSYEQYF; size: .; V: TRBV6-6; J: TRBJ2-7; D: TRBD2
DNA: TGTGCCAGCAGCACAGACAGGGAGTCAGATACGCAGTATTTT; CDR3: CASSTDRESDTQYF; size: .; V: TRBV7-9; J: TRBJ2-3; D: TRBD1
DNA: TGCGCCAGCAGCTTGGAGGGACTAGCAGGCGGGGAGCTGTTTTTT; CDR3: CASSLEGLAGGELFF; size: .; V: TRBV5-1; J: TRBJ2-2; D: TRBD2
DNA: TGTGCCAGCAGCCTTAGTAGGGCGGGACACCTCACAGATACGCAGTATTTT; CDR3: CASSLSRAGHLTDTQYF; size: .; V: TRBV9; J: TRBJ2-3; D: .
DNA: TGTGCCAGCAGCTTAGTACTAGCGGTAACAGATACGCAGTATTTT; CDR3: CASSLVLAVTDTQYF; size: .; V: TRBV7-9; J: TRBJ2-3; D: TRBD2
DNA: TGTGCCAGCAGTTACTCGACGGCAGGGGTGGAGGATACGCAGTATTTT; CDR3: CASSYSTAGVEDTQYF; size: .; V: TRBV6-6; J: TRBJ2-3; D: .
DNA: TGTGCCACCAGCAGAGATGTCGGGGGTATTGAGACCCAGTACTTC; CDR3: CATSRDVGGIETQYF; size: .; V: TRBV15; J: TRBJ2-5; D: .
DNA: TGTGCCAGCAGCCTCTTGGGTTGGAACACTGAAGCTTTCTTT; CDR3: CASSLLGWNTEAFF; size: .; V: TRBV5-6; J: TRBJ1-1; D: .
DNA: TGCGCCAGCAGCCAACTGGATCTTCTACCCGTCTCTGGAAACACCATATATTTT; CDR3: CASSQLDLLPVSGNTIYF; size: .; V: TRBV4-1; J: TRBJ1-3; D: .
DNA: TGTGCCAGCAGCAAGAGACAGGGGAGAGGTTCACCCCTCCACTTT; CDR3: CASSKRQGRGSPLHF; size: .; V: TRBV11-2; J: TRBJ1-6; D: TRBD1
DNA: TGTGCCAGCAGCCCAGACGTCCTAAGGGTCGAGCAGTACTTC; CDR3: CASSPDVLRVEQYF; size: .; V: TRBV7-9; J: TRBJ2-7; D: .
DNA: TGTGCCAGCTCCTGGGAACAGGGTCCCTACGAGCAGTACTTC; CDR3: CASSWEQGPYEQYF; size: .; V: TRBV18; J: TRBJ2-7; D: .
DNA: TGTGCCATCAGTGCGGGACAGGGGGTGTCCTACAATGAGCAGTTCTTC; CDR3: CAISAGQGVSYNEQFF; size: .; V: TRBV10-3; J: TRBJ2-1; D: TRBD1
DNA: TGTGCCAGCAGACGACAGGGGGAGTTGATGAACACTGAAGCTTTCTTT; CDR3: CASRRQGELMNTEAFF; size: .; V: TRBV2; J: TRBJ1-1; D: TRBD1
DNA: TGTGCCAGCAGCATTGGACAGACCAGGACGCAGTATTTT; CDR3: CASSIGQTRTQYF; size: .; V: TRBV5-6; J: TRBJ2-3; D: .
DNA: TGCGCCAGCAGCTTGGCCGAGGACAGGGCCTCCTACGAGCAGTACTTC; CDR3: CASSLAEDRASYEQYF; size: few; V: TRBV5-1; J: TRBJ2-7; D: TRBD1
DNA: TGTGCCAGCAGCCAAGTCGTAAGGGGGGGACAGCCCCAGCATTTT; CDR3: CASSQVVRGGQPQHF; size: .; V: TRBV4-2; J: TRBJ1-5; D: .
DNA: TGTGCCAGCAGCCGACAGACGATCGCTGGGGCTGGCTACACCTTC; CDR3: CASSRQTIAGAGYTF; size: .; V: TRBV11-2; J: TRBJ1-2; D: .
DNA: TGTGCCAGCAGCTTAGGGACAGTGAACACCGGGGAGCTGTTTTTT; CDR3: CASSLGTVNTGELFF; size: .; V: TRBV7-9; J: TRBJ2-2; D: .
DNA: TGTGCCAGCTCAACATTATTCCAACGGCGGGGGGAAAAGAAGGCCGGGGAGCTGTTTTTT; CDR3: CASSTLFQRRGEKKAGELFF; size: .; V: TRBV18; J: TRBJ2-2; D: TRBD2
DNA: TGTGCCAGCAGCCCAGCGGGAATGACAGATACGCAGTATTTT; CDR3: CASSPAGMTDTQYF; size: .; V: TRBV28; J: TRBJ2-3; D: TRBD2
DNA: TGTGCCAGCAGTCGGGACGGCTACGAGCAGTACTTC; CDR3: CASSRDGYEQYF; size: .; V: TRBV6-1; J: TRBJ2-7; D: .
DNA: TGTGCCAGCTCACCACTAGAGGGAGAAGTCACCGGGGAGCTGTTTTTT; CDR3: CASSPLEGEVTGELFF; size: .; V: TRBV18; J: TRBJ2-2; D: .
DNA: TGTGCCAGTAGTATCGCCGGGACAGGGGTCCCCCTCTATGGCTACACCTTC; CDR3: CASSIAGTGVPLYGYTF; size: .; V: TRBV19; J: TRBJ1-2; D: TRBD1
DNA: TGTGCCAGCAGTCGAGGGGTAGCGGCGTACAATGAGCAGTTCTTC; CDR3: CASSRGVAAYNEQFF; size: .; V: TRBV6-5; J: TRBJ2-1; D: .
DNA: TGTGCCAGCAGCTTAGAGGGGTTGGGAAGAGCTTTCTTT; CDR3: CASSLEGLGRAFF; size: .; V: TRBV7-9; J: TRBJ1-1; D: .
DNA: TGTGCCAGCAGCCCGAGGACCGGGACAGGGAGGTCAGATACGCAGTATTTT; CDR3: CASSPRTGTGRSDTQYF; size: .; V: TRBV14; J: TRBJ2-3; D: TRBD1
DNA: TGTGCCAGCAGTCCCCTACCGGGGGGGGGCAATGAGCAGTTCTTC; CDR3: CASSPLPGGGNEQFF; size: .; V: TRBV6-5; J: TRBJ2-1; D: TRBD2
DNA: TGTGCCAGCAGAATGCGGGAGACTGAGCAGTTCTTC; CDR3: CASRMRETEQFF; size: .; V: TRBV28; J: TRBJ2-1; D: TRBD2
DNA: TGTGCCAGTAAGCGACAGGGGGCTGGAAACACCATATATTTT; CDR3: CASKRQGAGNTIYF; size: few; V: TRBV19; J: TRBJ1-3; D: TRBD1
DNA: TGCGCCAGCAGCGCGTACCCTTCTTCGGGACAGGGCCCCTATGGCTACACCTTC; CDR3: CASSAYPSSGQGPYGYTF; size: .; V: TRBV5-1; J: TRBJ1-2; D: TRBD1
DNA: TGCGCCAGCGGAGACAGGGAGTGGTACAATGAGCAGTTCTTC; CDR3: CASGDREWYNEQFF; size: .; V: TRBV10-2; J: TRBJ2-1; D: TRBD1
DNA: TGTGCCAGCAGCTGGCAGCAGAACACCGGGGAGCTGTTTTTT; CDR3: CASSWQQNTGELFF; size: few; V: TRBV7-3; J: TRBJ2-2; D: .
DNA: TGTGCCAGCAGCTTATACCACACTGAAGCTTTCTTT; CDR3: CASSLYHTEAFF; size: few; V: TRBV7-9; J: TRBJ1-1; D: .
DNA: TGTGCCAGCGGAGAGACAGCGTCTTACGAGCAGTACTTC; CDR3: CASGETASYEQYF; size: .; V: TRBV7-9; J: TRBJ2-7; D: .
DNA: TGTGCCAGCCGGGACCTAGGAAAGGGAACCTACAATGAGCAGTTCTTC; CDR3: CASRDLGKGTYNEQFF; size: .; V: TRBV28; J: TRBJ2-1; D: .
DNA: TGTGCCAGCAGCTCACCAACCAGCTACGAGCAGTACTTC; CDR3: CASSSPTSYEQYF; size: .; V: TRBV7-9; J: TRBJ2-7; D: .
DNA: TGTGCCAGCAGCAATTCGCGGACAGGCGGAAACACCATATATTTT; CDR3: CASSNSRTGGNTIYF; size: .; V: TRBV9; J: TRBJ1-3; D: TRBD1
DNA: TGTGCCAGCACCCAAGAACTAGCGAGTTACCAAGAGACCCAGTACTTC; CDR3: CASTQELASYQETQYF; size: .; V: TRBV2; J: TRBJ2-5; D: TRBD2
DNA: TGTGCCAGTAGTATAGTAGCGGGGGAAGAGACCCAGTACTTC; CDR3: CASSIVAGEETQYF; size: .; V: TRBV19; J: TRBJ2-5; D: TRBD2
DNA: TGTGCCAGCTCACCACTTCGGGGTTCGAACACTGAAGCTTTCTTT; CDR3: CASSPLRGSNTEAFF; size: .; V: TRBV18; J: TRBJ1-1; D: .
DNA: TGTGCCAGCAGACACCTTGCCCGCGCGTCAGGGCGGTTTGTTGAGCAGTTCTTC; CDR3: CASRHLARASGRFVEQFF; size: .; V: TRBV5-8; J: TRBJ2-1; D: .
DNA: TGTGCCAGCAGTGAACGAAGGAGCTCCTACGAGCAGTACTTC; CDR3: CASSERRSSYEQYF; size: .; V: TRBV6-1; J: TRBJ2-7; D: .
DNA: TGTGCCAGCAGCTTATACTTGGGACTAGCGGGAGAAGGGTACGAGCAGTACTTC; CDR3: CASSLYLGLAGEGYEQYF; size: .; V: TRBV7-9; J: TRBJ2-7; D: TRBD2